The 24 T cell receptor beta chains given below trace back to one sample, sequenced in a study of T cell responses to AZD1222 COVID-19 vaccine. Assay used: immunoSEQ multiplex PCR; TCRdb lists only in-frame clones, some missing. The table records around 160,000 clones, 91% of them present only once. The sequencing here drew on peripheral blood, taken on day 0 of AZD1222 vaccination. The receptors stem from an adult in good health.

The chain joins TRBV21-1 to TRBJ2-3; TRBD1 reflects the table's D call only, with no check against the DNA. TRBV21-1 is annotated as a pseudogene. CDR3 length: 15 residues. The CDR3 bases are TGTGCCAGCAGCAAGGGCAGGGTAAGCACAGATACGCAGTATTTT. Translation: CASSKGRVSTDTQYF.

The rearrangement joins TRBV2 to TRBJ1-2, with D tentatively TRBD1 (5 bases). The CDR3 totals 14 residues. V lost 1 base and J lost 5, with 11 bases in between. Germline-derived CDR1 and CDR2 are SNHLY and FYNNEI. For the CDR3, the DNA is TGTGCCAGCAGTGAAGTGGGGGTATTATATGGCTACACCTTC. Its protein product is CASSEVGVLYGYTF. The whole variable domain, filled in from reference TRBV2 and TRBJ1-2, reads EPEVTQTPSHQVTQMGQEVILRCVPISNHLYFYWYRQILGQKVEFLVSFYNNEISEKSEIFDDQFSVERPDGSNFTLKIRSTKLEDSAMYFCASSEVGVLYGYTFGSGTRLTVV.

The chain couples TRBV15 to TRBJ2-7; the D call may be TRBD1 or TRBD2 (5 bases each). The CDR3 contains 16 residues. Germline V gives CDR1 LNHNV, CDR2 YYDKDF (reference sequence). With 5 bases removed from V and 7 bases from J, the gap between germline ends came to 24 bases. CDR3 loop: CATSPDRDPPPWEQYF. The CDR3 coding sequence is TGTGCCACCAGCCCGGACCGGGACCCTCCCCCGTGGGAGCAGTACTTC.

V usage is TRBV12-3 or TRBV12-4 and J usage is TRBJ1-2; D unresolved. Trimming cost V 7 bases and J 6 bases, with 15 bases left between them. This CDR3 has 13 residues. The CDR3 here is CASTRPGADGYTF. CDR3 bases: TGTGCCAGCACCCGACCGGGCGCGGATGGCTACACCTTC.

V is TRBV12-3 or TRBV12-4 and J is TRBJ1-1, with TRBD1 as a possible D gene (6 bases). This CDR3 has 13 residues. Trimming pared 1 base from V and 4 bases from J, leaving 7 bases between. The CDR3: CASSLVGATEAFF. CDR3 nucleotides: TGTGCCAGCAGTTTAGTGGGGGCCACTGAAGCTTTCTTT.

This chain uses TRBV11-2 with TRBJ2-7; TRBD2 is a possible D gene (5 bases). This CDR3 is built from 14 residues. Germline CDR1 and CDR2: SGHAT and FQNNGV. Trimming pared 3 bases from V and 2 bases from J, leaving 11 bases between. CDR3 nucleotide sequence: TGTGCCAGCAGCTTCCTAACTAGAGCCTACGAGCAGTACTTC. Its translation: CASSFLTRAYEQYF.

DNA for the CDR3: TGTGCCAGCAGCTCCGGGGGACTGGGGGGTGGCTACACCTTC. This codes for CASSSGGLGGGYTF. The J gene is TRBJ1-2, the V gene TRBV5-6; possibly TRBD1 for D (5 bases). CDR3 length: 14 amino acids. V was cut by 3 bases and J by 7 bases, with 16 bases left in between. CDR1 and CDR2 from the germline V gene are SGHDT and YYEEEE.

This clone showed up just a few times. The CDR3 region has the DNA TGTGCCACCAGCAGAGATCCGGGAGACGAAAAACTGTTTTTT. Translation gives CATSRDPGDEKLFF. The chain employs TRBV15 and TRBJ1-4, with D uncertain. In germline, CDR1 is LNHNV, CDR2 YYDKDF (reference sequence). The CDR3 runs 14 residues. V was trimmed by 0 bases and J by 8 bases, leaving 10 bases between them. The full variable domain, completed using reference TRBV15 and TRBJ1-4, is DAMVIQNPRYQVTQFGKPVTLSCSQTLNHNVMYWYQQKSSQAPKLLFHYYDKDFNNEADTPDNFQSRRPNTSFCFLDIRSPGLGDTAMYLCATSRDPGDEKLFFGSGTQLSVL.

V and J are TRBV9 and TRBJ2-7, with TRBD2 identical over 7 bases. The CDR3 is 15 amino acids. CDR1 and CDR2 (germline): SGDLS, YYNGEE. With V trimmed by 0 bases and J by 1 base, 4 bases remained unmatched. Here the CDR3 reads CASSVGSSGSYEQYF. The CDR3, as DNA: TGTGCCAGCAGCGTAGGGTCTAGCGGTTCCTACGAGCAGTACTTC.

The CDR3 nucleotides read TGTGCCAGTAGTATTGGGGGGGTGAAGGGTAATGAGCAGTTCTTC. It is translated as CASSIGGVKGNEQFF. V usage is TRBV19 and J usage is TRBJ2-1, with TRBD2 matching 7 bases. The CDR3 sequence is 15 residues long. Trimming at V came to 3 bases and at J to 7 bases, leaving 9 bases not matched to a gene. Germline CDR1 and CDR2: LNHDA and SQIVND (reference sequence).

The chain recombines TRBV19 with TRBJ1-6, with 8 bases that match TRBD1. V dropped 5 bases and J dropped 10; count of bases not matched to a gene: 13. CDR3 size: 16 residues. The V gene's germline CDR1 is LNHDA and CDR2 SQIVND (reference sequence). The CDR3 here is CASSQTQDRARSPLHF. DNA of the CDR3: TGTGCCAGTAGTCAAACCCAGGACAGGGCTCGCTCACCCCTCCACTTT.

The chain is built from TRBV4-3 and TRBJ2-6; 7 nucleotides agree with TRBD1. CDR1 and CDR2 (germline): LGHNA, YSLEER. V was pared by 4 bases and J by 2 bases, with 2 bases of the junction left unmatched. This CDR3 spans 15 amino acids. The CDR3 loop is CASSRDRAGANVLTF. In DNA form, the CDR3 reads TGCGCCAGCAGCCGCGACAGGGCTGGGGCCAACGTCCTGACTTTC.

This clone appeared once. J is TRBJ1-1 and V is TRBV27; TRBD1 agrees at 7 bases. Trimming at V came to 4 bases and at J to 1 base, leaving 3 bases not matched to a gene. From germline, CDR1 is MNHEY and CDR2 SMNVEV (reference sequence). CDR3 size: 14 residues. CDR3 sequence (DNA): TGTGCCAGCAGTTCGCACAGGGGGAACACTGAAGCTTTCTTT. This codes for CASSSHRGNTEAFF.

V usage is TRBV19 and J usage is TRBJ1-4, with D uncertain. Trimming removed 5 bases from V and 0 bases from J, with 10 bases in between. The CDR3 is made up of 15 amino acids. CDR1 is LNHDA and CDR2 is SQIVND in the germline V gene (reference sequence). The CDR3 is CASSFPVATNEKLFF. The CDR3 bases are TGTGCCAGTAGTTTTCCGGTTGCAACTAATGAAAAACTGTTTTTT.

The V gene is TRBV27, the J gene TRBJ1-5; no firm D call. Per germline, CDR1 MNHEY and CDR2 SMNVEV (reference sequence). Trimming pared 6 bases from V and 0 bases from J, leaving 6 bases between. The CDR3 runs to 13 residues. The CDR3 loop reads CASRGNSNQPQHF. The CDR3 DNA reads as TGTGCCAGCAGGGGGAATAGCAATCAGCCCCAGCATTTT.

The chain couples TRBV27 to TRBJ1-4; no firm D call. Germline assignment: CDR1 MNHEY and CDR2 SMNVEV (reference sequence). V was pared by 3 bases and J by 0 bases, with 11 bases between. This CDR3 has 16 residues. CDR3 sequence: CASSLGPLTTNEKLFF. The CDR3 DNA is TGTGCCAGCAGTTTGGGCCCCCTCACAACTAATGAAAAACTGTTTTTT.

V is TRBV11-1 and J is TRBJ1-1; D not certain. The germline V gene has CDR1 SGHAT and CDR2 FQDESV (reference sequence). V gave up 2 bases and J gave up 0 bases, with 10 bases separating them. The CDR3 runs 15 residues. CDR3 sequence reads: CASSLMSSMNTEAFF. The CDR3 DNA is TGTGCCAGCAGCTTAATGAGTAGTATGAACACTGAAGCTTTCTTT.

CDR3 region: CASSLEVIGRSGQYF. As DNA, the CDR3 is TGTGCCAGCAGCTTAGAAGTGATTGGGCGGTCGGGGCAGTACTTC. The chain links TRBV7-2 to TRBJ2-7, with unresolved D. V lost 1 base, J lost 9 bases, and 19 bases lay in between. Germline-derived CDR1 and CDR2 are SGHTA and FQGNSA. CDR3 size: 15 residues.

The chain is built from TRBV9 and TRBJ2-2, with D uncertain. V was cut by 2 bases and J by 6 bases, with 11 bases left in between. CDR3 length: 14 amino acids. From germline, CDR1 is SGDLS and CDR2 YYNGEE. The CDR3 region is CASSVELWAGELFF. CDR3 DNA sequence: TGTGCCAGCAGCGTTGAACTTTGGGCCGGGGAGCTGTTTTTT.

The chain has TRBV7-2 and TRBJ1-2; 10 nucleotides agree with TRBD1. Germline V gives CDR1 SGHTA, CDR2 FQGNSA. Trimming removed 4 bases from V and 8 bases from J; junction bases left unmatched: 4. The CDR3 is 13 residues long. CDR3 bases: TGTGCCAGCAGCTCGACAGGGGGCGGAGGCTACACCTTC. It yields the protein CASSSTGGGGYTF.

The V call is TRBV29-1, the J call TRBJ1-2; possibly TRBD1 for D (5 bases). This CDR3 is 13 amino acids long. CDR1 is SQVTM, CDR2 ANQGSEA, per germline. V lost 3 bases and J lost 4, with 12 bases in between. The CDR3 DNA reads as TGCAGCGTTGAGGCCCAGCAGGGCTATGGCTACACCTTC. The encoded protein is CSVEAQQGYGYTF.

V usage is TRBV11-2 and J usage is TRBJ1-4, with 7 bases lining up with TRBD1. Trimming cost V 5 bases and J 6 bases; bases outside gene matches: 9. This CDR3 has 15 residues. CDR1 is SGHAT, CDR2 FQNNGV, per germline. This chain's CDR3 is CASSQAGGADEKLFF. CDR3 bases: TGTGCCAGCAGCCAAGCAGGGGGGGCTGATGAAAAACTGTTTTTT.

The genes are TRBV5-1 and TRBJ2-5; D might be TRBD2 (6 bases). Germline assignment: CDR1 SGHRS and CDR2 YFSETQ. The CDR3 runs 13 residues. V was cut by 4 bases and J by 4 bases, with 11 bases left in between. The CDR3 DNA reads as TGCGCCAGCAGCCCGACTAGTACAGAGACCCAGTACTTC. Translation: CASSPTSTETQYF.

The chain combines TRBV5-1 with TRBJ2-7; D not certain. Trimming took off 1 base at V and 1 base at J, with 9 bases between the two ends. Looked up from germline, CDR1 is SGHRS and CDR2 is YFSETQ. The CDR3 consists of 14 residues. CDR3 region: CASSLIQSSYEQYF. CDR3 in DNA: TGCGCCAGCAGCTTGATACAGAGTTCCTACGAGCAGTACTTC. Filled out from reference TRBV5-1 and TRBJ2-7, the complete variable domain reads KAGVTQTPRYLIKTRGQQVTLSCSPISGHRSVSWYQQTPGQGLQFLFEYFSETQRNKGNFPGRFSGRQFSNSRSEMNVSTLELGDSALYLCASSLIQSSYEQYFGPGTRLTVT.